Sequencing of this T cell receptor (beta chain) was carried out in a study of blood T cell repertoires in COVID-19. Study as a whole: Sources were T cells, B-cell-depleted T cells, or PBMCs; the material itself was cDNA or gDNA.

As to this clone: Different DNA sequences within this sample yield the same CDR3.

While infection was still active, Seattle patients were enrolled and then followed longitudinally. Some clones are missing from TCRdb's copy, which holds only in-frame ones; the method was immunoSEQ multiplex PCR. The table shows some 300,000 clones, with under 90% occurring only once. CDR1 is SNHLY, CDR2 FYNNEI, per germline. Trimming removed 1 base at V and 0 bases at J, with 7 bases between. This CDR3 is 15 amino acids long. The clonotype comes from a woman in her thirties with COVID-19, enrolled during active disease. The sequencing sample was made of peripheral blood. The chain carries TRBV2 and TRBJ1-3; D ambiguous. CDR3 in amino acids: CASSEDGSSGNTIYF. In DNA form, the CDR3 reads TGTGCCAGCAGTGAAGATGGGAGCTCTGGAAACACCATATATTTT.